A single sample gave rise to the 18 T cell receptor beta chains below, sequenced in a study of identical twins. TCRdb reprocessed the 5' RACE reads via MiXCR and lists one record per CDR3 protein. In the table there are 690,000 or so distinct CDR3 sequences, over 8.5% of which are singletons. This sample was shared with a second study, whose subject was yellow fever vaccine responses in identical twins.

Source material: PBMCs. All receptors come from a woman aged 18-30 years in good health.

This clonotype occurred a few times. The chain couples TRBV29-1 to TRBJ1-2, with 9 bases aligning to TRBD1. The CDR3 contains 13 residues. The V gene's germline CDR1 is SQVTM and CDR2 ANQGSEA. The ends lost 7 bases at V and 4 bases at J; junction bases unmatched: 7. The CDR3 nucleotides are TGCAGCGCTCTGGGACAGGGTGTCTATGGCTACACCTTC. Translating it yields CSALGQGVYGYTF.

This rearrangement joins TRBV6-2 or TRBV6-3 to TRBJ2-7; TRBD2 matches 11 bases. CDR3 length: 16 residues. Germline V gene lookup returns CDR1 MNHEY and CDR2 SVGEGT. With V trimmed by 5 bases and J by 0 bases, 6 bases remained unmatched. The CDR3 nucleotides are TGTGCCAGCAGTACGGCTAGCGGGGGGTTCTCCTACGAGCAGTACTTC. Its translation: CASSTASGGFSYEQYF.

This chain links TRBV4-3 with TRBJ2-7; 7 nucleotides line up with TRBD2. Trimming cost V 1 base and J 2 bases; bases outside gene matches: 5. Germline CDR1 reads LGHNA; CDR2 reads YSLEER. This CDR3 is built from 15 residues. The CDR3: CASSQVSAGAYEQYF. CDR3 in DNA: TGCGCCAGCAGCCAAGTTAGCGCGGGAGCCTACGAGCAGTACTTC.

This clonotype was seen repeatedly, ten times or more. The chain is built from TRBV29-1 and TRBJ1-2; D call uncertain. Germline CDR1 is SQVTM and CDR2 is ANQGSEA. Trimming left V 0 bases short and J 11 bases short, with 10 bases between. The CDR3 covers 11 residues. The CDR3 loop reads CSVEDRQGYTF. CDR3 in DNA: TGCAGCGTTGAAGATCGGCAAGGTTACACCTTC. The variable domain in full, completed from reference TRBV29-1 and TRBJ1-2, reads SAVISQKPSRDICQRGTSLTIQCQVDSQVTMMFWYRQQPGQSLTLIATANQGSEATYESGFVIDKFPISRPNLTFSTLTVSNMSPEDSSIYLCSVEDRQGYTFGSGTRLTVV.

This clonotype appeared many times. V and J are TRBV27 and TRBJ1-5; D is ambiguous. In germline, CDR1 is MNHEY, CDR2 SMNVEV (reference sequence). This CDR3 is 12 amino acids long. Trimming shortened V by 6 bases and J by 0 bases, and 3 bases separated the two germline ends. CDR3: CASRTSNQPQHF. The CDR3 region has the DNA TGTGCCAGCAGGACTAGCAATCAGCCCCAGCATTTT.

This clonotype was counted many times. V usage is TRBV20-1 and J usage is TRBJ2-3, with D maybe TRBD2 (5 bases). CDR1 is DFQATT and CDR2 is SNEGSKA in the germline V gene (reference sequence). This CDR3 contains 14 residues. V was shortened by 4 bases and J by 2 bases, with 13 bases between the two germline ends. CDR3 sequence (DNA): TGCAGTGCTACCCAAGGGCGGGTCACAGATACGCAGTATTTT. Its protein product is CSATQGRVTDTQYF.

This clonotype has only a few counts. The V and J genes are TRBV28 and TRBJ2-7; TRBD2 might be the D (7 bases). Germline-derived CDR1 and CDR2 are MDHEN and SYDVKM. This CDR3 is 14 amino acids long. Between the trimmed V and J ends, which lost 3 bases and 3 bases, there was a span of 12 bases. The CDR3 sequence: CASSLAGAFYEQYF. CDR3 nucleotides: TGTGCCAGCAGTTTGGCGGGGGCTTTCTACGAGCAGTACTTC. The variable domain in full, with the rest retrieved from reference TRBV28 and TRBJ2-7, is DVKVTQSSRYLVKRTGEKVFLECVQDMDHENMFWYRQDPGLGLRLIYFSYDVKMKEKGDIPEGYSVSREKKERFSLILESASTNQTSMYLCASSLAGAFYEQYFGPGTRLTVT.

This clonotype has a handful of counts. This chain links TRBV6-2 or TRBV6-3 with TRBJ2-7; D ambiguous. Germline V lookup: CDR1 MNHEY, CDR2 SVGEGT. Trimming removed 3 bases from V and 7 bases from J, with 13 bases in between. This CDR3 spans 13 amino acids. The CDR3: CASSYIDGVEQYF. Here the CDR3 DNA reads TGTGCCAGCAGTTATATCGACGGTGTTGAGCAGTACTTC.

This clonotype was recorded at least ten times. V is TRBV5-1 and J is TRBJ2-1; TRBD2 aligns across 7 bases. The germline V gene encodes CDR1 SGHRS and CDR2 YFSETQ. With V trimmed by 3 bases and J by 7 bases, 10 bases remained unmatched. The CDR3 has 15 amino acids. DNA of the CDR3: TGCGCCAGCAGCTGGGGAGCGGGGTTGTCGAATGAGCAGTTCTTC. It yields the protein CASSWGAGLSNEQFF.

The chain has TRBV21-1 and TRBJ2-1; TRBD2 is the table's D call and was not checked against the DNA. TRBV21-1 has pseudogene status. This CDR3 comprises 18 residues. The chain's CDR3 is CASSKARWELAGGQGQFF. The CDR3 nucleotides read TGTGCCAGCAGCAAAGCTAGGTGGGAACTAGCGGGGGGTCAGGGGCAGTTCTTC.

This clonotype was counted between two and nine times. This CDR3 is CASSRVGGEQYF. DNA for the CDR3: TGCGCCAGCAGCCGGGTTGGAGGAGAGCAGTACTTC. This rearrangement joins TRBV5-1 to TRBJ2-7; D possibly corresponds to TRBD2 (5 bases). This CDR3 spans 12 amino acids. Trimming took off 4 bases at V and 7 bases at J, with 12 bases between the two ends. The germline gives CDR1 SGHRS, CDR2 YFSETQ.

At least ten counts were recorded for this clonotype. The rearrangement links TRBV12-3 or TRBV12-4 to TRBJ2-1, with a tentative D call TRBD2 (5 bases). This CDR3 is built from 14 residues. Trimming shortened V by 5 bases and J by 6 bases, and 14 bases separated the two germline ends. The CDR3 sequence is CASSLSRVLNEQFF. Written as DNA, the CDR3 is TGTGCCAGCAGTCTTTCGCGGGTGCTCAATGAGCAGTTCTTC.

As concerns this clonotype: One end of the junction is discordant with germline, which a read error may explain. CDR3 amino acids: CCAWGAVGDPRSYEQYF. The CDR3 DNA reads as TGCTGTGCTTGGGGTGCTGTGGGGGACCCGAGGTCCTACGAGCAGTACTTC. The V and J genes are TRBV20-1 and TRBJ2-7; possibly TRBD1 or TRBD2 for D (5 bases each). This CDR3 contains 17 residues. Germline CDR1 is DFQATT and CDR2 is SNEGSKA (reference sequence).

V is TRBV4-3 and J is TRBJ2-1; 7 bases agree with TRBD2. CDR3 length: 15 residues. CDR1 is LGHNA and CDR2 is YSLEER in the germline V gene. V trimming: 1 base; J trimming: 9 bases; junction bases outside the gene matches: 9. CDR3 loop: CASSQGSRELVEQFF. The CDR3 nucleotides read TGCGCCAGCAGCCAAGGCTCGCGGGAGCTAGTTGAGCAGTTCTTC.

This chain links TRBV12-3 or TRBV12-4 with TRBJ1-5; 10 positions match TRBD1. V trimming: 5 bases; J trimming: 9 bases; junction bases outside the gene matches: 4. CDR3 length equals 13 residues. The CDR3 spells CASSIDRGLPQHF. DNA of the CDR3: TGTGCCAGCAGTATTGACAGGGGGCTGCCCCAGCATTTT.

This clonotype was detected ten times or more. In nucleotides, the CDR3 is TGTGCCAGCTTGGACAGGGGCTACACTGAAGCTTTCTTT. Its translation is CASLDRGYTEAFF. The chain carries TRBV6-1 and TRBJ1-1, with 9 bases lining up with TRBD1. The CDR3 consists of 13 residues. J was trimmed by 3 bases and V by 8 bases; bases with no gene match: 4. The germline V gene encodes CDR1 MNHNS and CDR2 SASEGT.

The table lists this clonotype with a few counts. The rearrangement joins TRBV11-2 to TRBJ2-1; 14 bases fit TRBD2. CDR1 SGHAT and CDR2 FQNNGV come from the germline V gene. This CDR3 comprises 18 residues. V lost 5 bases, J lost 5 bases, and 11 bases stayed unmatched. CDR3 nucleotide sequence: TGTGCCAGCAGCCGGACTAGCGGGAGGCCTCGCCCTCACAATGAGCAGTTCTTC. It yields the protein CASSRTSGRPRPHNEQFF.

The CDR3 DNA is TGTGCCAGCAGTTCCCGGGACAGGGTGTTCGGACCAACCCCCGGGGAGCTGTTTTTT. Its protein is CASSSRDRVFGPTPGELFF. This chain links TRBV27 with TRBJ2-2; 9 nucleotides agree with TRBD1. J lost 6 bases, V lost 4 bases, and 18 bases had no gene match. CDR1 is MNHEY, CDR2 SMNVEV, per germline (reference sequence). The CDR3 has 19 amino acids.